A single sample is the source of the 4 T cell receptor beta chains below, sequenced in a study of siplizumab effects on memory and regulatory T cells (dated by TCRdb to about 2019). Library preparation used the immunoSEQ multiplex PCR assay. TCRdb limited this immuneACCESS table to in-frame rearrangements with V and J called. A share of clones is missing; checked studies link under half to unresolved V genes, and the rest is unexplained. This sample holds 11,000 to 15,000 clones; 49% were observed only once. The ten largest clones represent around 10% of the sample. For over five days, cells in the mixed lymphocyte reaction were kept in coculture at 37 degrees C. Their target antigens are unknown. The sample comprised CFSE-low (dividing) CD4+ T cells sorted from an allogeneic mixed lymphocyte reaction. The receptors shown here come from a human donor in good health; the cells came from an allogeneic mixed lymphocyte reaction.

The rearrangement uses TRBV5-1 and TRBJ2-5; 8 nucleotides line up with TRBD1. Trimming removed 4 bases from V and 1 base from J; junction bases left unmatched: 6. The CDR3 has 15 amino acids. The germline V gene encodes CDR1 SGHRS and CDR2 YFSETQ. The CDR3 loop reads CASSPWTGSQETQYF. The CDR3 DNA follows: TGCGCCAGCAGCCCGTGGACAGGGAGCCAAGAGACCCAGTACTTC.

The chain has TRBV2 and TRBJ1-5; tentatively, D is TRBD1 (5 bases). The germline CDR1 and CDR2 sequences are SNHLY and FYNNEI. This CDR3 is built from 12 residues. V was cut by 1 base and J by 9 bases, with 7 bases left in between. The CDR3 sequence is CASSEVGGPQHF. Written as DNA, the CDR3 is TGTGCCAGCAGTGAAGTCGGGGGGCCCCAGCATTTT.

This sequence joins TRBV4-2 and TRBJ1-1; D call uncertain. The V and J ends lost 3 bases and 4 bases respectively, with 18 bases between them. CDR3 length equals 16 residues. Germline CDR1 reads LGHNA; CDR2 reads YNFKEQ. CDR3 sequence reads: CASSQMNRVSVTEAFF. CDR3 bases: TGTGCCAGCAGCCAGATGAACCGGGTCTCGGTCACTGAAGCTTTCTTT.

In this sample, this clone turned up a few times. The chain carries TRBV14 and TRBJ1-2; D call uncertain. Trimming pared 0 bases from V and 8 bases from J, leaving 13 bases between. CDR1 is SGHDN and CDR2 is FVKESK in the germline V gene. The CDR3 loop spans 14 amino acids. The CDR3 coding sequence is TGTGCCAGCAGCCAAGATGCTCTAATCGGCGGCTACACCTTC. Translated, it gives CASSQDALIGGYTF.